A selection of T cell receptor beta chains follows, all from one sample in a study of blood T cell repertoires in COVID-19. TCRdb keeps only in-frame clones here, not all; method: immunoSEQ multiplex PCR. Found here are 200,000 to 250,000 clones, approximately 84% of them singletons; the top ten hold approximately 8%. Specimen: peripheral blood. The receptors originated from a woman aged 45-65 years with active or convalescent COVID-19. CDR3s include the opening cysteine and the closing phenylalanine or tryptophan. Each record gives: CDR3 length, V gene, clone size, CDR3 protein. Expanded clones are given a class, and other clones once, few, many or no size at all.

>10|TRBV20-1|-
CSASLREQYF
>12|TRBV28|-
CATGVLAGGYTF
>12|TRBV19|-
CASSKGDYGYTF
>13|TRBV19|-
CATGRAGNYGYTF
>14|TRBV3-1/TRBV3-2|once
CASSERIAHTEAFF
>15|TRBV5-1|-
CASSSGQGYGETQYF
>14|TRBV10-3|-
CAINGGDGFDEQFF
>13|TRBV10-3|-
CAISESGSFGYTF
>14|TRBV24-1|-
CATSDYRFNQPQHF
>12|TRBV19|-
CASSIRGETQYF
>15|TRBV28|-
CASSFRRDVEETQYF